One sample yielded the 8 T cell receptor beta chains listed below, sequenced in a study of CD8 T cells in Susac syndrome. Reverse transcription of roughly 0.45 to 1 ug RNA used random hexamers. MiXCR was run by TCRdb on the immunoSEQ multiplex PCR reads, yielding one entry per CDR3 protein. This table holds 150,000 or so distinct CDR3 sequences, about 93% found once. The sample was CD4+ T cells from PBMCs. Receptors originate from a human donor in good health.

This rearrangement joins TRBV7-3 to TRBJ2-3; either TRBD1 or TRBD2 may supply D (5 bases each). The CDR3 has 15 residues. V was shortened by 5 bases and J by 6 bases, with 18 bases between the two germline ends. Per germline, CDR1 SGHTA and CDR2 FQGTGA. The CDR3 DNA sequence: TGTGCCAGCAGCCCAGGTGGGGGTAGACCCGATACGCAGTATTTT. This sequence encodes CASSPGGGRPDTQYF.

CDR3 loop: CASTKTGGYSPLHF. The CDR3 nucleotides are TGTGCCAGCACCAAGACAGGGGGCTATTCACCCCTCCACTTT. The gene calls are TRBV6-2 or TRBV6-3 and TRBJ1-6; 10 positions match TRBD1. The CDR3 covers 14 residues. V was clipped by 7 bases and J by 8 bases; unmatched bases: 5. CDR1 is MNHEY, CDR2 SVGEGT, per germline.

This clonotype turned up a few times. The rearrangement uses TRBV5-1 and TRBJ2-7; D gene uncertain. This CDR3 is built from 14 residues. Trimming pared 0 bases from V and 6 bases from J, leaving 13 bases between. Germline CDR1 SGHRS, CDR2 YFSETQ. This CDR3 reads CASSLALATGEQYF. The CDR3 bases are TGCGCCAGCAGCTTGGCCTTGGCAACCGGCGAGCAGTACTTC. The full variable domain, completed using reference TRBV5-1 and TRBJ2-7, is KAGVTQTPRYLIKTRGQQVTLSCSPISGHRSVSWYQQTPGQGLQFLFEYFSETQRNKGNFPGRFSGRQFSNSRSEMNVSTLELGDSALYLCASSLALATGEQYFGPGTRLTVT.

The CDR3 protein is CASSPGTYGTGELFF. DNA for the CDR3: TGTGCCAGCAGCCCCGGGACGTATGGCACCGGGGAGCTGTTTTTT. V and J are TRBV11-2 and TRBJ2-2; tentatively, D is TRBD1 or TRBD2 (5 bases each). Between the trimmed V and J ends, which lost 5 bases and 4 bases, there was a span of 14 bases. Per germline, CDR1 SGHAT and CDR2 FQNNGV. The CDR3 has 15 residues.

This chain joins TRBV10-3 and TRBJ2-3; 10 nucleotides match TRBD2. Trimming cost V 0 bases and J 6 bases; bases outside gene matches: 6. The CDR3 spans 16 residues. Germline V gives CDR1 ENHRY, CDR2 SYGVKD. Here the CDR3 DNA reads TGTGCCATCAGTGAGTCGAGTAGCGGGGGGCCGGATACGCAGTATTTT. As protein: CAISESSSGGPDTQYF.

The rearrangement links TRBV12-3 or TRBV12-4 to TRBJ1-4, with 9 nucleotides matching TRBD1. CDR3 length: 16 residues. Losses at the gene ends were 2 bases for V and 7 bases for J; bases not matched to a gene: 8. As DNA, the CDR3 is TGTGCCAGCAGTTTATCCCTCGGGACAGGGTTTGAAAAACTGTTTTTT. This sequence encodes CASSLSLGTGFEKLFF.

The V call is TRBV4-1, the J call TRBJ2-1; D gene ambiguous. Germline loops: CDR1 MGHRA, CDR2 YSYEKL. Trimming removed 1 base at V and 0 bases at J, with 10 bases between. The CDR3 is made up of 16 amino acids. The CDR3 DNA reads as TGCGCCAGCAGCCAAGTCGACATCATCTCCTACAATGAGCAGTTCTTC. It translates to CASSQVDIISYNEQFF.

The chain combines TRBV19 with TRBJ2-1; 10 nucleotides match TRBD2. V lost 6 bases to trimming and J lost 4 bases; unmatched junction nucleotides: 6. This CDR3 region has 15 residues. The germline CDR1 and CDR2 sequences are LNHDA and SQIVND (reference sequence). The CDR3 DNA follows: TGTGCCAGTAGGAGAGGACTAGCGGATTACAATGAGCAGTTCTTC. Residues: CASRRGLADYNEQFF.